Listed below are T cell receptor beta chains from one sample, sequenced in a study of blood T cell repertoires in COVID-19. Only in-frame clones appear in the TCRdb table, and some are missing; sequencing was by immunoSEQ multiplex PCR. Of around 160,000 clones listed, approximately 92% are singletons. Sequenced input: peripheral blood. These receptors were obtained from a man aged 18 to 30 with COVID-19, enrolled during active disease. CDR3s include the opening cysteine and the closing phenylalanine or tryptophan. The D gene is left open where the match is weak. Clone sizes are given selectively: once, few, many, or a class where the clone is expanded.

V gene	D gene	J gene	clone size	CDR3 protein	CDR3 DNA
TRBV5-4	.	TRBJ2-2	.	CASSFGQTGELFF	TGTGCCAGCAGCTTTGGACAGACCGGGGAGCTGTTTTTT
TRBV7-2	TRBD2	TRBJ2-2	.	CASRRRTSGDTGELFF	TGTGCCAGCAGACGCCGGACTAGCGGGGACACCGGGGAGCTGTTTTTT
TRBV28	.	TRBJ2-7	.	CASSLWGYGQYF	TGTGCCAGCAGTTTATGGGGCTATGGGCAGTACTTC
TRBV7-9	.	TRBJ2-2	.	CASSHTRELFF	TGTGCCAGCAGCCATACAAGGGAGCTGTTTTTT
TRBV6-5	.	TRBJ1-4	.	CASSYGDRTNEKLFF	TGTGCCAGCAGTTACGGCGACAGAACTAATGAAAAACTGTTTTTT
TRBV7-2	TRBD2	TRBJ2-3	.	CASSLTYLTSGSTDTQYF	TGTGCCAGCAGCTTAACGTATTTGACTAGCGGGAGCACAGATACGCAGTATTTT
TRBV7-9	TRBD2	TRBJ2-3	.	CASSSGVGDTQYF	TGTGCCAGCAGCAGCGGGGTGGGAGATACGCAGTATTTT
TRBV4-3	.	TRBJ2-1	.	CASSDNIGGRYNEQFF	TGCGCCAGCAGCGACAATATAGGGGGACGGTACAATGAGCAGTTCTTC
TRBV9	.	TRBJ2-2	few	CASSESTSTGELFF	TGTGCCAGCAGCGAGAGTACTAGCACCGGGGAGCTGTTTTTT
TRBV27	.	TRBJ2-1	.	CASSLEGSYNEQFF	TGTGCCAGCAGTTTAGAGGGTTCCTACAATGAGCAGTTCTTC
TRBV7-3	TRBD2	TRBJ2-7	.	CASSLASGEPYEQYF	TGTGCCAGCAGCTTGGCTAGCGGTGAGCCCTACGAGCAGTACTTC
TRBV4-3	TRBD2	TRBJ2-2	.	CASSQSRRASGYTGELFF	TGCGCCAGCAGCCAGTCGCGGCGGGCTAGCGGCTACACCGGGGAGCTGTTTTTT
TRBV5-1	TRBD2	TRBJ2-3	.	CASSPGTSGRGPDTQYF	TGCGCCAGCAGCCCGGGGACTAGCGGGAGGGGCCCAGATACGCAGTATTTT
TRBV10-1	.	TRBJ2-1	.	CASSDSRQTPYNEQFF	TGCGCCAGCAGTGATTCCCGACAGACGCCCTACAATGAGCAGTTCTTC
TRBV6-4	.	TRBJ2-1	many	CASSEKAGSYNEQFF	TGTGCCAGCAGTGAAAAAGCGGGCTCCTACAATGAGCAGTTCTTC
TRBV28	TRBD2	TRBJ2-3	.	CASSFILAGGGNTQYF	TGTGCCAGCAGTTTCATTTTAGCGGGAGGCGGGAATACGCAGTATTTT
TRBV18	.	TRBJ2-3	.	CASSPQGTDTQYF	TGTGCCAGCTCACCGCAGGGCACAGATACGCAGTATTTT
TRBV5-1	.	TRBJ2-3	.	CASSGANTDTQYF	TGCGCCAGCAGCGGGGCGAACACAGATACGCAGTATTTT
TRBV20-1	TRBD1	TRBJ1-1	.	CSASSQGMNTEAFF	TGCAGTGCTAGTTCACAGGGGATGAACACTGAAGCTTTCTTT
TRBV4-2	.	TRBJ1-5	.	CASSQVGVSSQPQHF	TGTGCCAGCAGCCAAGTAGGGGTTTCGTCGCAGCCCCAGCATTTT